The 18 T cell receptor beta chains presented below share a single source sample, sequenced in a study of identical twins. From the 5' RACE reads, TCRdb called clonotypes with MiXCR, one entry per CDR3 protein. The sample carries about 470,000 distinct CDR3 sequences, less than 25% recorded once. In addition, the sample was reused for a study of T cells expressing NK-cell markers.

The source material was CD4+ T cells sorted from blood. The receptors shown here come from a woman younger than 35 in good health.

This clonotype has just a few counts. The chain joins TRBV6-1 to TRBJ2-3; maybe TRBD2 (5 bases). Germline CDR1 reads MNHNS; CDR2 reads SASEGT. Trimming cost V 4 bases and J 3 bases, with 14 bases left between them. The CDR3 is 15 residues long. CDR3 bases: TGTGCCAGCAGTGGACGTTTGCGGGCAACAGATACGCAGTATTTT. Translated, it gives CASSGRLRATDTQYF.

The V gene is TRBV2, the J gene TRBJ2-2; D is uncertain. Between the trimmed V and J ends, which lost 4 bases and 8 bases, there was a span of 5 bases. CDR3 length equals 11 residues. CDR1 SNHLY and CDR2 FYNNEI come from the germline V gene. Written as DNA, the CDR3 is TGTGCCAGCAGTGCTGAAGGGGAGCTGTTTTTT. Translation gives CASSAEGELFF.

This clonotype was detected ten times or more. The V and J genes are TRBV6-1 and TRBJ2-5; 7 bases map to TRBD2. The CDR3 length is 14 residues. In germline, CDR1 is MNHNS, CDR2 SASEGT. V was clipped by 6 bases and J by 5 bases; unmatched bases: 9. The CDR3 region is CASSRAGRVETQYF. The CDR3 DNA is TGTGCCAGCAGCCGAGCGGGGAGGGTGGAGACCCAGTACTTC.

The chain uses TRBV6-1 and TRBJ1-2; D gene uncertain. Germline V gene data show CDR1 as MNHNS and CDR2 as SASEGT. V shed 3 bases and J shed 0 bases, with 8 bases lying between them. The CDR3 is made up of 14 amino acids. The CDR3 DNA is TGTGCCAGCAGTGACCGGTGGGCTAACTATGGCTACACCTTC. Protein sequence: CASSDRWANYGYTF.

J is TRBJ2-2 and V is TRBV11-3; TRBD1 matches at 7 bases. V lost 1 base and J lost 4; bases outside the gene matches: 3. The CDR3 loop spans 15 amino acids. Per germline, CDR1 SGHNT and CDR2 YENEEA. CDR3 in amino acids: CASSLAYRGTGELFF. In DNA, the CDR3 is TGTGCCAGCAGCTTAGCGTACAGGGGCACCGGGGAGCTGTTTTTT.

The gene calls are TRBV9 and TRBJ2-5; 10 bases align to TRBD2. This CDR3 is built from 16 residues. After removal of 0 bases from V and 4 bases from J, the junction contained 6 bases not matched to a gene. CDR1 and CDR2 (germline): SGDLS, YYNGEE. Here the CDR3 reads CASSVGAGGSGETQYF. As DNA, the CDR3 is TGTGCCAGCAGCGTAGGAGCGGGGGGGAGCGGAGAGACCCAGTACTTC.

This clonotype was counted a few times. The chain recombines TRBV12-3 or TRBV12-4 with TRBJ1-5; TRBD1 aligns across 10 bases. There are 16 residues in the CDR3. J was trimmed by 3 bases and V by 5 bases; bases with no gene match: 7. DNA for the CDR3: TGTGCCAGCAGTCTACCGGGACAGGGGACCAATCAGCCCCAGCATTTT. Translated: CASSLPGQGTNQPQHF.

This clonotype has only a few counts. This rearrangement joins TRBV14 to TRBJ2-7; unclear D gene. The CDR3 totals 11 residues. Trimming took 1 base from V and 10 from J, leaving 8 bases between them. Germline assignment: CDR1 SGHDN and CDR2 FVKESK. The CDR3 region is CASSQGPSQYF. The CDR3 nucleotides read TGTGCCAGCAGCCAAGGTCCTAGTCAGTACTTC.

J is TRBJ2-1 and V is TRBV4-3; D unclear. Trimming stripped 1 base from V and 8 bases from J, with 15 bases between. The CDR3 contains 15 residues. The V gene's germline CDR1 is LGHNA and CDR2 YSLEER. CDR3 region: CASSQGVSDLDEQFF. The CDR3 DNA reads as TGCGCCAGCAGCCAAGGTGTAAGCGATCTGGATGAGCAGTTCTTC.

The CDR3: CSVIPRRGYGYTF. The CDR3 DNA follows: TGCAGCGTTATACCTCGCAGGGGATATGGCTACACCTTC. This chain links TRBV29-1 with TRBJ1-2, with D tentatively TRBD1 (6 bases). V was trimmed by 5 bases and J by 5 bases, leaving 15 bases between them. The CDR3 totals 13 residues. Germline CDR1 reads SQVTM; CDR2 reads ANQGSEA.

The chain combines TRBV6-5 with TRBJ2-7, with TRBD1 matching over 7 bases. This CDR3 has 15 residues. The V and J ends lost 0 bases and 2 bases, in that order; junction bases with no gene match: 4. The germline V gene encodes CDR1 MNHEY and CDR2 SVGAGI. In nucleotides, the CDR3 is TGTGCCAGCAGTTACTCTGCGACAGGGCCCTACGAGCAGTACTTC. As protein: CASSYSATGPYEQYF.

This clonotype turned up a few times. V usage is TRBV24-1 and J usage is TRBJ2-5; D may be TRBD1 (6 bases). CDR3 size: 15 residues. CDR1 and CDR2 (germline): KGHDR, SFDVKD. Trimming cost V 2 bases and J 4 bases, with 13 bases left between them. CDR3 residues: CATSDSRGSGETQYF. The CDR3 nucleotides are TGTGCCACCAGTGATTCCAGGGGCTCGGGAGAGACCCAGTACTTC.

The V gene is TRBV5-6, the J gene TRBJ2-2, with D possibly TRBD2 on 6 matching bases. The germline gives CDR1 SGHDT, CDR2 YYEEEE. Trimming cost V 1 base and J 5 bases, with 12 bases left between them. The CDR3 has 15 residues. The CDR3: CASSLFGSGTGELFF. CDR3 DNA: TGTGCCAGCAGCTTGTTCGGGAGCGGAACCGGGGAGCTGTTTTTT.

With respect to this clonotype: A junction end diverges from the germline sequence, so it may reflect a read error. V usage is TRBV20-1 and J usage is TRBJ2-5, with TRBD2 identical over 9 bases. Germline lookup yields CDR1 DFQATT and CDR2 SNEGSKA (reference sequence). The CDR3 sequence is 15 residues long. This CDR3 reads CCARAASGAQETQYF. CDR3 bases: TGCTGTGCTAGAGCGGCTAGCGGGGCTCAAGAGACCCAGTACTTC.

CDR3 in DNA: TGCGCCAGCGGGAAGGGAGGGGGTCCGGAGACCCAGTACTTC. This gives the protein CASGKGGGPETQYF. The chain carries TRBV5-1 and TRBJ2-5, with D tentatively TRBD2 (7 bases). Between the trimmed V and J ends, which lost 7 bases and 5 bases, there was a span of 18 bases. The CDR3 has 14 amino acids. CDR1 and CDR2 from the germline V gene are SGHRS and YFSETQ.

CDR3 in DNA: TGCAGTGCTAACCCTACACCTGATCAGCCCCAGCATTTT. Its translation: CSANPTPDQPQHF. The chain has TRBV20-1 and TRBJ1-5; D call uncertain. Germline CDR1 DFQATT, CDR2 SNEGSKA (reference sequence). With 4 bases removed from V and 5 bases from J, the gap between germline ends came to 12 bases. The CDR3 contains 13 residues.

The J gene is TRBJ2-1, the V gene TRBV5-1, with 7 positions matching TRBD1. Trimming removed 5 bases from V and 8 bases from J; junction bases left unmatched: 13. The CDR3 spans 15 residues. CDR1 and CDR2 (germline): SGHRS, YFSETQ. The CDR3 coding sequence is TGCGCCAGCAGGGGAATTCCGACAGGGTATGATGAGCAGTTCTTC. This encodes CASRGIPTGYDEQFF.

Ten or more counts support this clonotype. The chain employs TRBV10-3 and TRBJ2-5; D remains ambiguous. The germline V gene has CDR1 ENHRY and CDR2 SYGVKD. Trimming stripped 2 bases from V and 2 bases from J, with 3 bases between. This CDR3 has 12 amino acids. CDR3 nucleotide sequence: TGTGCCATCAGTGAGCAACAAGAGACCCAGTACTTC. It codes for CAISEQQETQYF.